The rows below give T cell receptor beta chains drawn from one sample of a study of T cells after yellow fever vaccination. TCRdb analysed the 5' RACE reads with MiXCR anew, one entry per CDR3 protein. The table has about 580,000 distinct CDR3 sequences, roughly a sixth seen once. The material was PBMCs, obtained 5 days after the first yellow fever vaccination. These receptors originate from a man younger than 35 who received the YFV17D yellow fever vaccine. Both conserved end residues are part of each CDR3. D genes are given only for firm matches. Rows may omit the clone size; those that give it use once, few, many or a size class.

v_gene: TRBV7-9; j_gene: TRBJ1-1; d_gene: .; abundance: .; CDR3aa: CASSSPTDRYSEAFF; CDR3nt: TGTGCCAGCAGCTCCCCAACGGACAGATACAGTGAAGCTTTCTTT
v_gene: TRBV5-1; j_gene: TRBJ2-2; d_gene: .; abundance: many; CDR3aa: CASSTLGAGELFF; CDR3nt: TGCGCCAGCAGCACTCTGGGCGCCGGGGAGCTGTTTTTT
v_gene: TRBV7-9; j_gene: TRBJ1-1; d_gene: TRBD1; abundance: few; CDR3aa: CASSGTVASEAFF; CDR3nt: TGTGCCAGCAGCGGGACAGTGGCCTCTGAAGCTTTCTTT
v_gene: TRBV4-3; j_gene: TRBJ2-1; d_gene: TRBD2; abundance: many; CDR3aa: CASSQGLAGRYNEQFF; CDR3nt: TGCGCCAGCAGCCAAGGCCTAGCGGGGAGATACAATGAGCAGTTCTTC
v_gene: TRBV6-5; j_gene: TRBJ1-2; d_gene: .; abundance: few; CDR3aa: CASSYSIQGRANYGYTF; CDR3nt: TGTGCCAGCAGTTACTCGATCCAGGGAAGGGCTAACTATGGCTACACCTTC
v_gene: TRBV5-4; j_gene: TRBJ1-2; d_gene: .; abundance: few; CDR3aa: CASSLLERQAVYGYTF; CDR3nt: TGTGCCAGCAGCCTACTGGAAAGACAGGCCGTTTATGGCTACACCTTC
v_gene: TRBV7-9; j_gene: TRBJ2-2; d_gene: .; abundance: .; CDR3aa: CASSLLTPSRGTGELFF; CDR3nt: TGTGCCAGCAGCTTATTAACACCGAGTCGAGGCACCGGGGAGCTGTTTTTT
v_gene: TRBV4-3; j_gene: TRBJ2-3; d_gene: TRBD2; abundance: few; CDR3aa: CASSQGLARTDTQYF; CDR3nt: TGCGCCAGCAGCCAGGGACTAGCGCGAACAGATACGCAGTATTTT
v_gene: TRBV5-1; j_gene: TRBJ2-7; d_gene: .; abundance: .; CDR3aa: CASSLGARLGGVGEQYF; CDR3nt: TGCGCCAGCAGCTTGGGGGCCAGACTAGGAGGGGTGGGAGAGCAGTACTTC
v_gene: TRBV4-2; j_gene: TRBJ2-4; d_gene: .; abundance: .; CDR3aa: CASRDRDGIAKNIQYF; CDR3nt: TGTGCCAGCAGGGATCGGGACGGAATAGCCAAAAACATTCAGTACTTC
v_gene: TRBV14; j_gene: TRBJ2-5; d_gene: .; abundance: .; CDR3aa: CASSRHLGPSWETQYF; CDR3nt: TGTGCCAGCAGCCGCCACCTGGGACCATCATGGGAGACCCAGTACTTC
v_gene: TRBV7-9; j_gene: TRBJ2-3; d_gene: TRBD2; abundance: few; CDR3aa: CASSRLAGVTDTQYF; CDR3nt: TGTGCCAGCAGCCGACTAGCGGGGGTGACAGATACGCAGTATTTT
v_gene: TRBV12-3/TRBV12-4; j_gene: TRBJ1-6; d_gene: .; abundance: few; CDR3aa: CASSFRRLGLSPLHF; CDR3nt: TGTGCCAGCAGTTTTAGAAGGTTAGGACTTTCACCCCTCCACTTT
v_gene: TRBV7-9; j_gene: TRBJ2-7; d_gene: TRBD1; abundance: many; CDR3aa: CASSTSRDSWFQQYF; CDR3nt: TGTGCCAGCAGCACCAGCCGGGACAGTTGGTTTCAGCAGTACTTC
v_gene: TRBV19; j_gene: TRBJ2-3; d_gene: .; abundance: .; CDR3aa: CASKGQTLLADTQYF; CDR3nt: TGTGCCAGTAAGGGACAAACCCTGCTGGCAGATACGCAGTATTTT
v_gene: TRBV7-6; j_gene: TRBJ1-1; d_gene: .; abundance: .; CDR3aa: CASSPGTLDNTEAFF; CDR3nt: TGTGCCAGCAGCCCCGGGACCCTCGACAACACTGAAGCTTTCTTT
v_gene: TRBV11-2; j_gene: TRBJ2-5; d_gene: .; abundance: few; CDR3aa: CASSLGHEETQYF; CDR3nt: TGTGCCAGCAGCTTAGGACACGAAGAGACCCAGTACTTC
v_gene: TRBV20-1; j_gene: TRBJ2-1; d_gene: TRBD2; abundance: many; CDR3aa: CSARGLAEYNEQFF; CDR3nt: TGCAGTGCTAGAGGACTAGCGGAATACAATGAGCAGTTCTTC
v_gene: TRBV4-1; j_gene: TRBJ2-5; d_gene: .; abundance: .; CDR3aa: CASSSLLGGQETQYF; CDR3nt: TGCGCCAGCAGCAGCCTCTTGGGTGGCCAAGAGACCCAGTACTTC
v_gene: TRBV9; j_gene: TRBJ2-2; d_gene: TRBD2; abundance: once; CDR3aa: CASSVDLSGATGELFF; CDR3nt: TGTGCCAGCAGCGTAGATTTGAGCGGGGCTACCGGGGAGCTGTTTTTT
v_gene: TRBV5-1; j_gene: TRBJ1-5; d_gene: .; abundance: many; CDR3aa: CASSLGSSNQPQHF; CDR3nt: TGCGCCAGCAGCTTGGGTAGTAGCAATCAGCCCCAGCATTTT
v_gene: TRBV12-3/TRBV12-4; j_gene: TRBJ1-1; d_gene: .; abundance: few; CDR3aa: CASSFGWQNTEAFF; CDR3nt: TGTGCCAGCAGTTTCGGTTGGCAGAACACTGAAGCTTTCTTT
v_gene: TRBV11-3; j_gene: TRBJ2-3; d_gene: .; abundance: .; CDR3aa: CASSLASAATLYF; CDR3nt: TGTGCCAGCAGCTTAGCTAGCGCGGCTACGCTGTATTTT
v_gene: TRBV27; j_gene: TRBJ1-1; d_gene: .; abundance: few; CDR3aa: CASPMGGNTEAFF; CDR3nt: TGTGCCAGCCCGATGGGGGGGAACACTGAAGCTTTCTTT
v_gene: TRBV6-5; j_gene: TRBJ1-4; d_gene: TRBD1; abundance: .; CDR3aa: CASSYSAGGNEKLFF; CDR3nt: TGTGCCAGCAGTTACTCGGCAGGGGGTAATGAAAAACTGTTTTTT
v_gene: TRBV15; j_gene: TRBJ2-6; d_gene: .; abundance: few; CDR3aa: CATSRELFGANVLTF; CDR3nt: TGTGCCACCAGCAGAGAACTTTTTGGGGCCAACGTCCTGACTTTC
v_gene: TRBV4-1; j_gene: TRBJ1-1; d_gene: .; abundance: many; CDR3aa: CASSLDGTEAFF; CDR3nt: TGCGCCAGCAGCCTTGATGGCACTGAAGCTTTCTTT
v_gene: TRBV6-1; j_gene: TRBJ1-5; d_gene: TRBD1; abundance: .; CDR3aa: CASSLRQGGSNQPQHF; CDR3nt: TGTGCCAGCAGCCTACGACAGGGGGGTAGCAATCAGCCCCAGCATTTT
v_gene: TRBV12-3/TRBV12-4; j_gene: TRBJ1-1; d_gene: .; abundance: few; CDR3aa: CASSSPPGANTEAFF; CDR3nt: TGTGCCAGCAGTTCCCCCCCGGGGGCGAACACTGAAGCTTTCTTT
v_gene: TRBV20-1; j_gene: TRBJ1-2; d_gene: TRBD1; abundance: .; CDR3aa: CSARGDSLNYGYTF; CDR3nt: TGCAGTGCTAGAGGGGACAGCCTTAACTATGGCTACACCTTC
v_gene: TRBV20-1; j_gene: TRBJ1-2; d_gene: .; abundance: .; CDR3aa: CSATRRDRNYGYTF; CDR3nt: TGCAGTGCTACCCGGCGAGACCGAAACTATGGCTACACCTTC
v_gene: TRBV5-1; j_gene: TRBJ2-3; d_gene: .; abundance: .; CDR3aa: CASRVRATDTQYF; CDR3nt: TGCGCCAGTAGAGTGAGGGCCACAGATACGCAGTATTTT
v_gene: TRBV20-1; j_gene: TRBJ2-3; d_gene: .; abundance: .; CDR3aa: CSAREIQFTDTQYF; CDR3nt: TGCAGTGCTAGAGAAATTCAGTTCACAGATACGCAGTATTTT
v_gene: TRBV6-2/TRBV6-3; j_gene: TRBJ1-2; d_gene: TRBD1; abundance: few; CDR3aa: CASMDREAGYTF; CDR3nt: TGTGCCAGCATGGACAGGGAGGCTGGCTACACCTTC
v_gene: TRBV20-1; j_gene: TRBJ2-3; d_gene: .; abundance: .; CDR3aa: CSARLGRTDTQYF; CDR3nt: TGCAGTGCTCGTCTAGGTCGTACAGATACGCAGTATTTT
v_gene: TRBV14; j_gene: TRBJ2-1; d_gene: .; abundance: few; CDR3aa: CASSQDLRGGLGQFF; CDR3nt: TGTGCCAGCAGCCAAGATCTCCGAGGGGGGTTAGGGCAGTTCTTC
v_gene: TRBV19; j_gene: TRBJ1-2; d_gene: .; abundance: few; CDR3aa: CATTPRQLLNYGYTF; CDR3nt: TGTGCCACCACCCCCCGACAGCTCCTAAACTATGGCTACACCTTC
v_gene: TRBV12-3/TRBV12-4; j_gene: TRBJ1-6; d_gene: .; abundance: .; CDR3aa: CASTQGSPLHF; CDR3nt: TGTGCCAGCACCCAGGGTTCACCCCTCCACTTT
v_gene: TRBV9; j_gene: TRBJ1-2; d_gene: .; abundance: few; CDR3aa: CASSVEAGYGYTF; CDR3nt: TGTGCCAGCAGCGTAGAGGCAGGCTATGGCTACACCTTC
v_gene: TRBV6-5; j_gene: TRBJ2-7; d_gene: .; abundance: .; CDR3aa: CASSLPVRTETYEQYF; CDR3nt: TGTGCCAGCAGTTTGCCGGTCCGGACAGAGACCTACGAGCAGTACTTC
v_gene: TRBV15; j_gene: TRBJ1-5; d_gene: .; abundance: .; CDR3aa: CATSPADNQPQHF; CDR3nt: TGTGCCACCAGCCCCGCCGACAATCAGCCCCAGCATTTT
v_gene: TRBV7-2; j_gene: TRBJ1-1; d_gene: .; abundance: few; CDR3aa: CASSLDLPGRAFF; CDR3nt: TGTGCCAGCAGCTTAGACCTCCCAGGGAGAGCTTTCTTT
v_gene: TRBV4-2; j_gene: TRBJ1-5; d_gene: TRBD1; abundance: many; CDR3aa: CASSQEGQVGQPQHF; CDR3nt: TGTGCCAGCAGCCAAGAGGGACAGGTCGGACAGCCCCAGCATTTT
v_gene: TRBV6-5; j_gene: TRBJ2-7; d_gene: .; abundance: .; CDR3aa: CASSYLGREYEQYF; CDR3nt: TGTGCCAGCAGTTATCTCGGCAGGGAATACGAGCAGTACTTC
v_gene: TRBV4-3; j_gene: TRBJ2-2; d_gene: TRBD2; abundance: many; CDR3aa: CASSPTSRTGELFF; CDR3nt: TGCGCCAGCAGCCCGACTAGCCGCACCGGGGAGCTGTTTTTT
v_gene: TRBV20-1; j_gene: TRBJ2-5; d_gene: .; abundance: many; CDR3aa: CSARGLWHQETQYF; CDR3nt: TGCAGTGCTCGGGGGCTATGGCACCAAGAGACCCAGTACTTC
v_gene: TRBV10-3; j_gene: TRBJ1-3; d_gene: .; abundance: few; CDR3aa: CAIRTGLFSGNTIYF; CDR3nt: TGTGCCATCAGAACAGGGCTCTTTTCTGGAAACACCATATATTTT
v_gene: TRBV10-3; j_gene: TRBJ2-5; d_gene: TRBD2; abundance: few; CDR3aa: CAISESTGGALETQYF; CDR3nt: TGTGCCATCAGTGAGTCGACGGGGGGGGCCCTGGAGACCCAGTACTTC
v_gene: TRBV6-1; j_gene: TRBJ2-5; d_gene: .; abundance: .; CDR3aa: CASSGHSPGTQYF; CDR3nt: TGTGCCAGCAGCGGGCACTCCCCGGGGACCCAGTACTTC
v_gene: TRBV20-1; j_gene: TRBJ2-1; d_gene: .; abundance: few; CDR3aa: CSARRQTYNEQFF; CDR3nt: TGCAGTGCTAGAAGACAGACCTACAATGAGCAGTTCTTC
v_gene: TRBV20-1; j_gene: TRBJ1-2; d_gene: TRBD1; abundance: few; CDR3aa: CSARERIDSSGGVFGYTF; CDR3nt: TGCAGTGCTAGAGAGAGGATTGATAGCTCAGGGGGTGTTTTTGGCTACACCTTC